The 11 T cell receptor beta chains in this list originate from one sample, sequenced in a study of blood T cells in healthy people across ages. A second PCR, run for 7 to 11 cycles, used a sample-barcoded 5' primer plus a J-beta primer mix. Via MiXCR, TCRdb re-called the 5' RACE reads, giving one row per CDR3 protein. The table has about 1.1 million distinct CDR3 sequences, less than 45% seen once. The sequenced sample was blood. These receptor sequences come from a man aged 18 to 30 in good health.

This clonotype was picked up a small number of times. V gene TRBV14 combines with J gene TRBJ2-7; D is possibly TRBD2 (5 bases). This CDR3 spans 14 amino acids. Looked up from germline, CDR1 is SGHDN and CDR2 is FVKESK. V was pared by 3 bases and J by 4 bases, with 13 bases between. This CDR3 reads CASSQLGVRYEQYF. The CDR3, as DNA: TGTGCCAGCAGCCAGCTGGGAGTCCGGTACGAGCAGTACTTC. The whole variable domain, remainder taken from reference TRBV14 and TRBJ2-7, is EAGVTQFPSHSVIEKGQTVTLRCDPISGHDNLYWYRRVMGKEIKFLLHFVKESKQDESGMPNNRFLAERTGGTYSTLKVQPAELEDSGVYFCASSQLGVRYEQYFGPGTRLTVT.

V usage is TRBV11-1 and J usage is TRBJ1-4; unclear D gene. This CDR3 region has 13 residues. Germline assignment: CDR1 SGHAT and CDR2 FQDESV (reference sequence). V was cut by 5 bases and J by 6 bases, with 10 bases left in between. The CDR3, as DNA: TGTGCCAGCAGCGGCATCGTGGATGAAAAACTGTTTTTT. Residues: CASSGIVDEKLFF.

V is TRBV7-2 and J is TRBJ2-7, with D hard to call. CDR3 size: 11 residues. CDR1 SGHTA and CDR2 FQGNSA come from the germline V gene. Trimming took 2 bases from V and 6 from J, leaving 5 bases between them. The DNA of the CDR3 is TGTGCCAGCAGCTTACGCGTCGAGCAGTACTTC. Its translation: CASSLRVEQYF.

As for this clonotype: The junction departs from germline at one end; a sequencing error may be responsible. This chain connects TRBV20-1 to TRBJ2-1, with D tentatively TRBD2 (6 bases). This CDR3 is built from 14 residues. Germline V CDR1 and CDR2: DFQATT, SNEGSKA (reference sequence). The CDR3 loop reads CSASISGLDNQQFF. The CDR3 region has the DNA TGCAGTGCTAGTATAAGCGGGTTAGACAATCAGCAGTTCTTC.

A few counts support this clonotype. This chain links TRBV12-3 or TRBV12-4 with TRBJ2-3; D might be TRBD1 or TRBD2, each matching 5 bases. The V end lost 6 bases, the J end lost 0 bases, and 13 bases lay between the germline ends. The CDR3 is 15 residues long. In DNA form, the CDR3 reads TGTGCCAGCAGCCAGGGACCCCCTAGCACAGATACGCAGTATTTT. Residues: CASSQGPPSTDTQYF.

The rearrangement links TRBV3-1 to TRBJ1-1; the D is unclear. The CDR3 is 13 amino acids. The V gene's germline CDR1 is LGHDT and CDR2 YNNKEL (reference sequence). Trimming cost V 4 bases and J 10 bases, with 16 bases left between them. CDR3 bases: TGTGCCAGCAGCCCAACGTTGAGGTCTAGAGCTTTCTTT. The encoded protein is CASSPTLRSRAFF.

This clonotype was detected a few times. The chain combines TRBV10-3 with TRBJ1-1; 7 nucleotides match TRBD1. Germline loops: CDR1 ENHRY, CDR2 SYGVKD. CDR3 length equals 13 residues. V dropped 5 bases and J dropped 4; count of bases not matched to a gene: 4. CDR3 nucleotides: TGTGCCATCAGTCTAGACAGGGCCACTGAAGCTTTCTTT. Translation: CAISLDRATEAFF.

This clonotype was observed a handful of times. The J gene is TRBJ2-3, the V gene TRBV10-3; TRBD1 matches at 9 bases. V trimming: 11 bases; J trimming: 2 bases; junction bases outside the gene matches: 8. CDR1 and CDR2 (germline): ENHRY, SYGVKD. This CDR3 is built from 14 residues. The CDR3 DNA follows: TGTGCCTCCGGACAGGGGATCAACACAGATACGCAGTATTTT. This codes for CASGQGINTDTQYF.

The chain recombines TRBV5-1 with TRBJ1-1, with D possibly TRBD1 on 5 matching bases. The CDR3 sequence is 14 residues long. Trimming cost V 4 bases and J 8 bases, with 18 bases left between them. Per the germline V gene, CDR1 is SGHRS and CDR2 is YFSETQ. This CDR3 reads CASSAEARKGEAFF. Here the CDR3 DNA reads TGCGCCAGCAGCGCAGAGGCCAGGAAGGGGGAAGCTTTCTTT. The entire variable domain, with the rest obtained from reference TRBV5-1 and TRBJ1-1, is as follows: KAGVTQTPRYLIKTRGQQVTLSCSPISGHRSVSWYQQTPGQGLQFLFEYFSETQRNKGNFPGRFSGRQFSNSRSEMNVSTLELGDSALYLCASSAEARKGEAFFGQGTRLTVV.

This clonotype was seen a few times. DNA of the CDR3: TGTGCCAGCAGTCCTTTCTCGGATCCCGAAGGGAACACTGAAGCTTTCTTT. This codes for CASSPFSDPEGNTEAFF. The gene calls are TRBV6-1 and TRBJ1-1; D gene uncertain. The germline V gene encodes CDR1 MNHNS and CDR2 SASEGT. This CDR3 has 17 residues. V dropped 5 bases and J dropped 1 base, with 20 bases sitting between them.

Here the CDR3 DNA reads TGTGCCAGCCACCCCGGGGGTAATTCACCCCTCCACTTT. Its translation is CASHPGGNSPLHF. The chain couples TRBV25-1 to TRBJ1-6, with TRBD1 as a possible D gene (5 bases). Germline V gives CDR1 MGHDK, CDR2 SYGVNS. The V and J ends lost 8 bases and 6 bases respectively, with 11 bases between them. This CDR3 has 13 residues.